This T cell receptor beta chain was identified in a study of human T cells and chemical hapten exposure. TCRdb re-analysed the RACE reads in MiXCR, keeping a single row per CDR3 protein. The sample has 75,000 to 90,000 distinct CDR3 sequences; about a tenth are singletons. Time point meaning: patch test 3, about 24 weeks after DPC sensitization. This sample's treatment: therapeutic diphenylcyclopropenone sensitization with weekly scalp DPC. The CDR3 length is 16 residues. Germline V gives CDR1 SNHLY, CDR2 FYNNEI. Trimming took 2 bases from V and 7 from J; bases not matched to a gene: 10. The chain combines TRBV2 with TRBJ1-4, with TRBD1 matching over 7 bases. The sample here was whole blood, taken in connection with sensitization to the hapten diphenylcyclopropenone (DPC). The sequence derives from a woman between 45 and 60 years old with alopecia areata. Some clones in this sample may be carry-over from other donors' samples. The CDR3: CASSESLGRGSEKLFF. CDR3 DNA: TGTGCCAGCAGTGAAAGTTTGGGCAGGGGGAGTGAAAAACTGTTTTTT.